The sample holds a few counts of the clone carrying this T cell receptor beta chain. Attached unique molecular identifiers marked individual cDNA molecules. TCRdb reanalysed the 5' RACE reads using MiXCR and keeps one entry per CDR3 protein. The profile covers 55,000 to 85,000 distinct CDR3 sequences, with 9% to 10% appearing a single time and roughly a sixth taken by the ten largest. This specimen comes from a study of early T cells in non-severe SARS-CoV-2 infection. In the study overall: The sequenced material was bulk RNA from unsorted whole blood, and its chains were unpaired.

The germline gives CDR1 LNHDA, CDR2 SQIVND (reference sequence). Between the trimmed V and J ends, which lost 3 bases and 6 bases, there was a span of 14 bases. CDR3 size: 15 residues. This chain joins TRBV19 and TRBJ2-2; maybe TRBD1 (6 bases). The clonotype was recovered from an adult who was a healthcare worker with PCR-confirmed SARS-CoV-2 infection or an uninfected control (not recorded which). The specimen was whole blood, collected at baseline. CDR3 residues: CASSMTGPTSGELFF. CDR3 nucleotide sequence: TGTGCCAGTAGTATGACAGGCCCCACATCCGGGGAGCTGTTTTTT.